A single sample gave rise to the 22 T cell receptor beta chains below, sequenced in a study of cytomegalovirus exposure and HLA in healthy donors. The PCR employed 60 Vbeta primers together with 13 Jbeta primers. The data were produced by immunoSEQ multiplex PCR, yet TCRdb's version contains in-frame clones alone and is incomplete. The sample yields approximately 130,000 clones, about three quarters seen once. The sample comprised PBMCs. These receptors were collected from a woman aged 55-70 years in good health and CMV-seropositive.

V and J are TRBV11-3 and TRBJ1-1; D remains ambiguous. V lost 1 base to trimming and J lost 2 bases, with 5 bases between them. The germline V gene has CDR1 SGHNT and CDR2 YENEEA. This CDR3 is 13 amino acids long. The CDR3, as DNA: TGTGCCAGCAGCTTAGGGGCAAACACTGAAGCTTTCTTT. It yields the protein CASSLGANTEAFF.

The rearrangement uses TRBV5-1 and TRBJ1-3; possible D gene TRBD1, 5 bases. This CDR3 has 14 residues. V gave up 7 bases and J gave up 6 bases, with 17 bases separating them. CDR1 and CDR2 (germline): SGHRS, YFSETQ. CDR3 nucleotides: TGCGCCAGCGCGGCAGGGTATAATGCAAACACCATATATTTT. It yields the protein CASAAGYNANTIYF. Full variable domain (rest looked up from reference TRBV5-1 and TRBJ1-3): KAGVTQTPRYLIKTRGQQVTLSCSPISGHRSVSWYQQTPGQGLQFLFEYFSETQRNKGNFPGRFSGRQFSNSRSEMNVSTLELGDSALYLCASAAGYNANTIYFGEGSWLTVV.

V and J are TRBV7-2 and TRBJ1-2; 7 bases agree with TRBD1. V dropped 2 bases and J dropped 6; count of bases not matched to a gene: 6. The length of the CDR3 is 14 residues. Germline-derived CDR1 and CDR2 are SGHTA and FQGNSA. CDR3 coding DNA: TGTGCCAGCAGCTTACAGCCGACAGGGCATGGCTACACCTTC. Its protein product is CASSLQPTGHGYTF.

The rearrangement uses TRBV7-3 and TRBJ2-5; D unclear. V was clipped by 3 bases and J by 6 bases, with 11 bases between them. In germline, CDR1 is SGHTA, CDR2 FQGTGA. This CDR3 has 13 residues. CDR3 in amino acids: CASSFMGEQTQYF. The CDR3 DNA is TGTGCCAGCAGCTTCATGGGCGAACAGACCCAGTACTTC. The variable domain in full, with the rest retrieved from reference TRBV7-3 and TRBJ2-5, is GAGVSQTPSNKVTEKGKYVELRCDPISGHTALYWYRQSLGQGPEFLIYFQGTGAADDSGLPNDRFFAVRPEGSVSTLKIQRTERGDSAVYLCASSFMGEQTQYFGPGTRLLVL.

The chain joins TRBV5-4 to TRBJ2-3; 13 bases agree with TRBD2. V shed 4 bases, J shed 0 bases, and the junction held 2 bases outside the gene matches. Germline V gene data show CDR1 as SGHNT and CDR2 as YYREEE (reference sequence). This CDR3 contains 16 residues. This CDR3 is CASSPGLAGSTDTQYF. In DNA form, the CDR3 reads TGTGCCAGCAGCCCGGGACTAGCGGGGAGCACAGATACGCAGTATTTT. The full variable domain, with the rest looked up from reference TRBV5-4 and TRBJ2-3, is ETGVTQSPTHLIKTRGQQVTLRCSSQSGHNTVSWYQQALGQGPQFIFQYYREEENGRGNFPPRFSGLQFPNYSSELNVNALELDDSALYLCASSPGLAGSTDTQYFGPGTRLTVL.

The chain's CDR3 is CASTSGRYTGELFF. The CDR3 DNA follows: TGTGCCAGCACGTCCGGGAGGTACACCGGGGAGCTGTTTTTT. The chain couples TRBV6-1 to TRBJ2-2; 7 bases map to TRBD2. Germline V lookup: CDR1 MNHNS, CDR2 SASEGT. The V gene end was trimmed by 7 bases and the J gene end by 3 bases; junction bases not matched to a gene: 5. The CDR3 has 14 amino acids.

V usage is TRBV5-4 and J usage is TRBJ2-1, with 13 bases identical to TRBD2. CDR1 is SGHNT and CDR2 is YYREEE in the germline V gene (reference sequence). V lost 5 bases, J lost 5 bases, and 7 bases stayed unmatched. The CDR3 covers 16 residues. This CDR3 is CASRPGTSGAHNEQFF. DNA of the CDR3: TGTGCCAGCAGACCCGGGACTAGCGGGGCCCACAATGAGCAGTTCTTC.

J is TRBJ2-7 and V is TRBV21-1; the table's D call TRBD2 went unverified against the DNA. TRBV21-1 is a pseudogene segment. CDR3 size: 17 residues. CDR3 nucleotides: TGTGCCAGCAGCAATGGGGGGACGGAACTAATGGGCTACGAGCAGTACTTC. Encoded protein: CASSNGGTELMGYEQYF.

The chain carries TRBV7-9 and TRBJ2-3, with D possibly matching TRBD1 (6 bases). This CDR3 spans 14 amino acids. The germline CDR1 and CDR2 sequences are SEHNR and FQNEAQ (reference sequence). The V end was cut by 5 bases, the J end by 1 base, with 10 bases between. The CDR3 region has the DNA TGTGCCAGCAGCCCTCCAGGGGGCACAGATACGCAGTATTTT. Its protein is CASSPPGGTDTQYF.

Only one count was recorded for this clone. CDR3 region: CASSSQAGLEGYTF. Here the CDR3 DNA reads TGTGCCAGCAGCTCCCAGGCTGGGTTGGAAGGCTACACCTTC. V is TRBV9 and J is TRBJ1-2; no definite D call. The V end was cut by 4 bases, the J end by 8 bases, with 18 bases between. The germline V gene has CDR1 SGDLS and CDR2 YYNGEE. The CDR3 runs 14 residues.

This clone was counted a single time. A read error may produce the germline difference seen at one junction end. The genes are TRBV5-1 and TRBJ1-6; TRBD1 matches at 8 bases. The CDR3 is 14 amino acids. Germline V gene sequence: CDR1 SGHRS, CDR2 YFSETQ. As DNA, the CDR3 is TGCGCCAGCAGCTTGGGGGGCCTTACGGACAGGGTTACCTTT. Translation gives CASSLGGLTDRVTF.

This clone was detected a few times. The CDR3, as DNA: TGCGCCAGCAGCTACTATCGGCCAGATACGCAGTATTTT. Translating gives CASSYYRPDTQYF. This rearrangement joins TRBV5-1 to TRBJ2-3; no definite D call. CDR3 length equals 13 residues. Germline V gives CDR1 SGHRS, CDR2 YFSETQ. The germline V and J ends were trimmed by 3 bases and 4 bases, with 9 bases remaining between them. Based on the CDR3 plus reference TRBV5-1 and TRBJ2-3, the full variable domain is KAGVTQTPRYLIKTRGQQVTLSCSPISGHRSVSWYQQTPGQGLQFLFEYFSETQRNKGNFPGRFSGRQFSNSRSEMNVSTLELGDSALYLCASSYYRPDTQYFGPGTRLTVL.

The chain couples TRBV1 to TRBJ2-7; no check of the table's D call, TRBD1, against the DNA was made. TRBV1 is listed as a pseudogene. The CDR3 has 13 residues. CDR3 protein: CTSSGLAVYEQYF. DNA for the CDR3: TGCACCAGCAGCGGGCTCGCAGTTTACGAGCAGTACTTC.

The rearrangement links TRBV5-6 to TRBJ1-6; possibly TRBD1 for D (6 bases). The V and J ends lost 4 bases and 5 bases respectively, with 16 bases between them. The V gene's germline CDR1 is SGHDT and CDR2 YYEEEE. CDR3 size: 16 residues. The CDR3 loop is CASSLVMGQHNSPLHF. The CDR3, as DNA: TGTGCCAGCAGCCTGGTCATGGGACAACATAATTCACCCCTCCACTTT. The variable domain in full, with the rest retrieved from reference TRBV5-6 and TRBJ1-6, is DAGVTQSPTHLIKTRGQQVTLRCSPKSGHDTVSWYQQALGQGPQFIFQYYEEEERQRGNFPDRFSGHQFPNYSSELNVNALLLGDSALYLCASSLVMGQHNSPLHFGNGTRLTVT.

This clone was seen only a few times. The chain joins TRBV18 to TRBJ1-1; D may be TRBD1 (6 bases). This CDR3 comprises 15 residues. CDR1 is KGHSH, CDR2 LQKENI, per germline. V was trimmed by 2 bases and J by 3 bases, leaving 13 bases between them. This CDR3 is CASSPDARGYTEAFF. The CDR3 region has the DNA TGTGCCAGCTCACCAGACGCCAGGGGATACACTGAAGCTTTCTTT.

This chain links TRBV7-6 with TRBJ1-1, with TRBD1 matching over 7 bases. J gave up 3 bases and V 1 base, and 5 bases lay outside the gene matches. This CDR3 is built from 15 residues. Per germline, CDR1 SGHVS and CDR2 FNYEAQ. CDR3 region: CASSLETGWDTEAFF. Written as DNA, the CDR3 is TGTGCCAGCAGCTTAGAGACAGGGTGGGACACTGAAGCTTTCTTT.

In its sample, this clone was seen once. V is TRBV29-1 and J is TRBJ1-3, with D perhaps matching TRBD1 (6 bases). The CDR3 is 15 residues long. V gave up 2 bases and J gave up 0 bases, with 11 bases separating them. Germline V CDR1 and CDR2: SQVTM, ANQGSEA. The CDR3 loop is CSVETGLNSGNTIYF. The CDR3 region has the DNA TGCAGCGTTGAAACAGGGTTGAACTCTGGAAACACCATATATTTT.

This clone came up a few times. This sequence joins TRBV4-1 and TRBJ1-1; no reliable D call. Germline values: CDR1 MGHRA, CDR2 YSYEKL. Trimming removed 0 bases from V and 11 bases from J, with 19 bases in between. This CDR3 region has 15 residues. This chain's CDR3 is CASSQEPGIRGQAFF. CDR3 bases: TGCGCCAGCAGCCAAGAACCGGGGATACGAGGTCAGGCTTTCTTT.

The CDR3 DNA sequence: TGCGCCAGCAGCCTATTTGCGGGGGCGAACACAGATACGCAGTATTTT. It yields the protein CASSLFAGANTDTQYF. This sequence joins TRBV5-1 and TRBJ2-3; perhaps TRBD2 as D (7 bases). The CDR3 length is 16 residues. Germline CDR1 SGHRS, CDR2 YFSETQ. The V and J ends lost 4 bases and 2 bases respectively, with 17 bases between them.

V usage is TRBV11-3 and J usage is TRBJ2-1, with 9 positions matching TRBD1. Trimming removed 1 base from V and 7 bases from J; junction bases left unmatched: 8. The CDR3 loop spans 16 amino acids. Germline CDR1 reads SGHNT; CDR2 reads YENEEA. CDR3 DNA sequence: TGTGCCAGCAGCTTAGCGGGGGGACAGGGCGATAATGAGCAGTTCTTC. Translated, it gives CASSLAGGQGDNEQFF.

The rearrangement uses TRBV29-1 and TRBJ2-2; weak D call: TRBD1 (6 bases). The germline V and J ends were trimmed by 1 base and 1 base, with 10 bases remaining between them. Germline assignment: CDR1 SQVTM and CDR2 ANQGSEA. The length of the CDR3 is 15 residues. CDR3 DNA sequence: TGCAGCGTTGAAGTCTGGGGACAGAACACCGGGGAGCTGTTTTTT. Residues: CSVEVWGQNTGELFF.

The chain carries TRBV6-6 and TRBJ1-3; D unresolved. The CDR3 spans 16 residues. Trimming took 4 bases from V and 0 from J, leaving 13 bases between them. Germline CDR1 MNHNY, CDR2 SVGAGI (reference sequence). CDR3 in DNA: TGTGCCAGCAGTTTTCCCGAGGGCCGCTCTGGAAACACCATATATTTT. As protein: CASSFPEGRSGNTIYF.